Below, 30 T cell receptor beta chains from the same sample are listed, as sequenced in a study of long-term antiretroviral therapy in people with HIV. Investigators performed immunoSEQ version v3.0 at survey level. Assay used: immunoSEQ multiplex PCR; TCRdb lists only in-frame clones, some missing. The sample has 35,000 to 55,000 clones; more than 90% are singletons. The sequencing used unsorted PBMCs, collected 3.7 years after starting antiretroviral therapy. The receptors were gathered from a woman aged 45 to 65 with HIV.

Of note for this clone: Its ends do not fully match the called genes, so a read error is possible. The rearrangement links TRBV7-7 to TRBJ2-2; 7 positions agree with TRBD1. The CDR3 spans 15 residues. Germline V gives CDR1 SSHAT, CDR2 FNYEAQ (reference sequence). Here the CDR3 DNA reads TGTGCTAGCAGCTTGGCGCCGGGACAGCTCGATGGGCTGTTTTTT. Protein product: CASSLAPGQLDGLFF.

The rearrangement links TRBV21-1 to TRBJ2-3; no DNA check was done on the table's D call, TRBD2. TRBV21-1 is an annotated pseudogene. The CDR3 is 15 residues long. The CDR3 reads CASSKSGGATDTQYF. The CDR3 DNA reads TGTGCCAGCAGCAAAAGCGGGGGAGCGACAGATACGCAGTATTTT.

The chain employs TRBV9 and TRBJ2-1; D uncertain. The V end was cut by 3 bases, the J end by 0 bases, with 10 bases between. From germline, CDR1 is SGDLS and CDR2 YYNGEE. The CDR3 runs 15 residues. The DNA of the CDR3 is TGTGCCAGCAGCGGCGGTTCGAGCTCCTACAATGAGCAGTTCTTC. Residues: CASSGGSSSYNEQFF.

V is TRBV5-6 and J is TRBJ2-4; D is undetermined. Between the trimmed V and J ends, which lost 0 bases and 0 bases, there was a span of 4 bases. The germline CDR1 and CDR2 sequences are SGHDT and YYEEEE. CDR3 length: 14 amino acids. CDR3 amino acids: CASSLGLAKNIQYF. The DNA of the CDR3 is TGTGCCAGCAGCTTGGGTCTAGCCAAAAACATTCAGTACTTC.

CDR3 region: CASSQDRDGDTGELFF. The CDR3 DNA sequence: TGCGCCAGCAGCCAAGATCGGGACGGCGACACCGGGGAGCTGTTTTTT. V and J are TRBV4-1 and TRBJ2-2; D tentatively fits TRBD1 or TRBD2 (5 bases each). Per the germline V gene, CDR1 is MGHRA and CDR2 is YSYEKL. Trimming stripped 0 bases from V and 3 bases from J, with 11 bases between. The CDR3 extends over 16 amino acids.

V is TRBV6-1 and J is TRBJ1-2; D possibly corresponds to TRBD1 (6 bases). Germline V gene data show CDR1 as MNHNS and CDR2 as SASEGT. The CDR3 is 16 residues long. V lost 3 bases and J lost 4, with 18 bases in between. The CDR3 sequence: CASSERTDLLVYGYTF. As DNA, the CDR3 is TGTGCCAGCAGTGAGCGGACAGACCTTTTAGTCTATGGCTACACCTTC.

The chain combines TRBV30 with TRBJ1-5, with a weak D call TRBD1 (5 bases). The CDR3 extends over 15 amino acids. The germline V and J ends were trimmed by 2 bases and 0 bases, with 11 bases remaining between them. CDR1 is GTSNPN, CDR2 SVGIG, per germline (reference sequence). The CDR3 loop reads CAWSLDSYSNQPQHF. CDR3 nucleotides: TGTGCCTGGAGTTTAGACAGCTATAGCAATCAGCCCCAGCATTTT.

This chain links TRBV19 with TRBJ1-4, with a tentative D call TRBD1 (5 bases). This CDR3 comprises 14 residues. Deletions cut 4 bases from V and 5 bases from J, with 11 bases between. From germline, CDR1 is LNHDA and CDR2 SQIVND (reference sequence). The CDR3 region has the DNA TGTGCCAGTAGTAAAAGGGGAGAGAATGAAAAACTGTTTTTT. Protein sequence: CASSKRGENEKLFF.

The chain couples TRBV18 to TRBJ2-7; 11 positions match TRBD2. From germline, CDR1 is KGHSH and CDR2 LQKENI. The CDR3 has 15 residues. V lost 5 bases, J lost 6 bases, and 9 bases stayed unmatched. The CDR3 region has the DNA TGTGCCAGCTCAGACCACGGGGGGACTAGCGGCGAGCAGTACTTC. It specifies CASSDHGGTSGEQYF.

The chain is built from TRBV7-8 and TRBJ2-3; 9 bases map to TRBD1. Per germline, CDR1 SGHVS and CDR2 FQNEAQ. CDR3 length equals 16 residues. V shed 5 bases and J 4 bases; nucleotides not matched to a gene: 10. CDR3 nucleotides: TGTGCCAGCAGCGGGAACGACAGGGGGTTTTCAGATACGCAGTATTTT. Amino acid sequence: CASSGNDRGFSDTQYF.

The V gene is TRBV7-2, the J gene TRBJ1-2; D might be TRBD1 (6 bases). There are 14 residues in the CDR3. Germline values: CDR1 SGHTA, CDR2 FQGNSA. Deletions cut 2 bases from V and 1 base from J, with 8 bases between. This chain's CDR3 is CASSLNRVNYGYTF. The CDR3 nucleotides read TGTGCCAGCAGCTTAAACAGGGTTAACTATGGCTACACCTTC.

V usage is TRBV2 and J usage is TRBJ1-6; perhaps TRBD1 as D (6 bases). Germline values: CDR1 SNHLY, CDR2 FYNNEI. V lost 7 bases to trimming and J lost 6 bases, with 19 bases between them. The CDR3 totals 16 residues. The CDR3 loop reads CASMPQGAPFNSPLHF. CDR3 sequence (DNA): TGTGCCAGCATGCCACAGGGTGCGCCTTTTAATTCACCCCTCCACTTT. The entire variable domain, with the rest obtained from reference TRBV2 and TRBJ1-6, is as follows: EPEVTQTPSHQVTQMGQEVILRCVPISNHLYFYWYRQILGQKVEFLVSFYNNEISEKSEIFDDQFSVERPDGSNFTLKIRSTKLEDSAMYFCASMPQGAPFNSPLHFGNGTRLTVT.

The J gene is TRBJ2-7, the V gene TRBV27; tentatively, D is TRBD1 (5 bases). V was pared by 2 bases and J by 4 bases, with 12 bases between. The CDR3 is made up of 14 amino acids. Germline CDR1 and CDR2: MNHEY and SMNVEV (reference sequence). The chain's CDR3 is CASSLIGASYEQYF. Written as DNA, the CDR3 is TGTGCCAGCAGTTTAATTGGGGCCAGTTACGAGCAGTACTTC.

The chain has TRBV5-4 and TRBJ2-1, with D possibly being TRBD2 (7 bases). Germline CDR1 and CDR2: SGHNT and YYREEE (reference sequence). This CDR3 contains 18 residues. Trimming pared 0 bases from V and 7 bases from J, leaving 23 bases between. The CDR3 coding sequence is TGTGCCAGCAGCTTGGCCGGATATCGGGGGGCCCTGAGGAATGAGCAGTTCTTC. Translation gives CASSLAGYRGALRNEQFF.

V usage is TRBV4-2 and J usage is TRBJ1-2; no clear D. CDR3 length: 14 residues. Trimming cost V 1 base and J 3 bases, with 9 bases left between them. Germline-derived CDR1 and CDR2 are LGHNA and YNFKEQ. The CDR3 protein is CASSQVRWDYGYTF. The CDR3 DNA is TGTGCCAGCAGCCAAGTCCGCTGGGACTATGGCTACACCTTC.

The rearrangement uses TRBV6-6 and TRBJ1-4; TRBD1 aligns across 7 bases. The CDR3 sequence is 14 residues long. The junction had 13 bases not matched to a gene; V was cut back by 10 bases and J by 8 bases. The germline gives CDR1 MNHNY, CDR2 SVGAGI (reference sequence). The CDR3 spells CAISGGLGPEKLFF. CDR3 bases: TGTGCCATTTCAGGGGGGTTGGGACCGGAAAAACTGTTTTTT.

The genes are TRBV7-2 and TRBJ2-1, with TRBD1 matching 7 bases. From germline, CDR1 is SGHTA and CDR2 FQGNSA. The V gene end was trimmed by 1 base and the J gene end by 9 bases; junction bases not matched to a gene: 6. The CDR3 runs 14 residues. CDR3 DNA sequence: TGTGCCAGCAGCTTAGACCCGCCAGGGGGTGAGCAGTTCTTC. Translated, it gives CASSLDPPGGEQFF.

The V call is TRBV15, the J call TRBJ2-7; D possibly corresponds to TRBD1 (9 bases). V lost 0 bases and J 3 bases, leaving 15 bases between the germline ends. CDR3 length: 16 residues. CDR1 LNHNV and CDR2 YYDKDF come from the germline V gene (reference sequence). The CDR3 DNA follows: TGTGCCACCAGCAGAGATCGGGGGGGACAGGGCTACGAGCAGTACTTC. The encoded protein is CATSRDRGGQGYEQYF.

In this sample, this clone turned up once. The CDR3 protein is CASSKTGGNSPLHF. The CDR3 coding sequence is TGTGCCAGTAGTAAGACAGGGGGTAATTCACCCCTCCACTTT. This chain links TRBV19 with TRBJ1-6; 9 positions agree with TRBD1. CDR1 is LNHDA, CDR2 SQIVND, per germline (reference sequence). The CDR3 runs 14 residues. V lost 4 bases, J lost 6 bases, and 1 base stayed unmatched.

V and J are TRBV5-1 and TRBJ1-4, with a tentative D call TRBD1 (6 bases). The V end was cut by 3 bases, the J end by 5 bases, with 8 bases between. CDR3 length: 13 residues. CDR1 and CDR2 from the germline V gene are SGHRS and YFSETQ. Here the CDR3 DNA reads TGCGCCAGCAGCTCAACAGGGAATGAAAAACTGTTTTTT. This gives the protein CASSSTGNEKLFF.

The rearrangement joins TRBV19 to TRBJ1-1, with TRBD1 identical over 7 bases. J was trimmed by 1 base and V by 7 bases; bases with no gene match: 6. Germline CDR1 LNHDA, CDR2 SQIVND (reference sequence). The CDR3 sequence is 14 residues long. CDR3: CASTLRTGNTEAFF. The CDR3 DNA follows: TGTGCCAGTACCCTGAGGACAGGGAACACTGAAGCTTTCTTT.

The V gene is TRBV28, the J gene TRBJ1-1; D gene ambiguous. With 7 bases removed from V and 5 bases from J, the gap between germline ends came to 14 bases. Looked up from germline, CDR1 is MDHEN and CDR2 is SYDVKM. The CDR3 spans 13 residues. CDR3 sequence reads: CASTTSGETEAFF. CDR3 in DNA: TGTGCCAGCACTACAAGCGGGGAGACTGAAGCTTTCTTT.

The chain combines TRBV5-8 with TRBJ2-1; maybe TRBD2 (7 bases). This CDR3 contains 17 residues. In germline, CDR1 is SGHTS, CDR2 YDEGEE. The V end was cut by 4 bases, the J end by 3 bases, with 20 bases between. DNA of the CDR3: TGTGCCAGCAGCCTGGGCTGGGGGGGGCCAAACTACAATGAGCAGTTCTTC. Its translation: CASSLGWGGPNYNEQFF.

The rearrangement uses TRBV6-1 and TRBJ1-2; D not certain. CDR3 length: 18 residues. Trimming took 4 bases from V and 1 from J, leaving 22 bases between them. Germline V gene lookup returns CDR1 MNHNS and CDR2 SASEGT. DNA of the CDR3: TGTGCCAGCAGTGTGGGAGCCGTCTCGGGCAGCGGTAACTATGGCTACACCTTC. Its protein is CASSVGAVSGSGNYGYTF.

V gene TRBV6-1 combines with J gene TRBJ2-2; perhaps D is TRBD1 or TRBD2 (6 bases each). The length of the CDR3 is 16 residues. Trimming took off 2 bases at V and 3 bases at J, with 13 bases between the two ends. CDR1 is MNHNS, CDR2 SASEGT, per germline. CDR3 nucleotides: TGTGCCAGCAGTGAATTTTCGGGGGCAGACACCGGGGAGCTGTTTTTT. This encodes CASSEFSGADTGELFF.

The chain is built from TRBV13 and TRBJ2-3; D might be TRBD1 (6 bases). The CDR3 loop spans 15 amino acids. The V end lost 5 bases, the J end lost 7 bases, and 19 bases lay between the germline ends. CDR1 PRHDT and CDR2 FYEKMQ come from the germline V gene (reference sequence). CDR3 in DNA: TGTGCCAGCAGCCCTCCCGAGGGGGATCGATATACGCAGTATTTT. This sequence encodes CASSPPEGDRYTQYF.

The V gene is TRBV9, the J gene TRBJ1-3, with a tentative D call TRBD1 (6 bases). CDR1 is SGDLS and CDR2 is YYNGEE in the germline V gene. The CDR3 loop spans 14 amino acids. The ends were cut back, 3 bases at V and 0 bases at J, with 7 bases in the middle. In DNA, the CDR3 is TGTGCCAGCAGCGCACAGGGCTCTGGAAACACCATATATTTT. It is translated as CASSAQGSGNTIYF.

The chain is built from TRBV5-1 and TRBJ2-3; TRBD1 matches at 10 bases. This CDR3 contains 18 residues. The V segment lost 4 bases and the J segment 0 bases; nucleotides outside the gene matches: 11. Germline V gene lookup returns CDR1 SGHRS and CDR2 YFSETQ. DNA for the CDR3: TGCGCCAGCAGCATTCTTTATCCGGGACAGGGGAGCACAGATACGCAGTATTTT. It translates to CASSILYPGQGSTDTQYF.

The chain is built from TRBV27 and TRBJ1-1, with TRBD1 matching 9 bases. Unmatched junction bases numbered 6, after V lost 3 bases and J lost 10 bases. CDR1 and CDR2 from the germline V gene are MNHEY and SMNVEV (reference sequence). The CDR3 contains 13 residues. DNA of the CDR3: TGTGCCAGCAGTTTGGCCGGGACAGGGCGAGCTTTCTTT. The encoded protein is CASSLAGTGRAFF.

The chain is built from TRBV10-3 and TRBJ2-1, with 12 positions matching TRBD1. The germline CDR1 and CDR2 sequences are ENHRY and SYGVKD. Trimming at V came to 5 bases and at J to 1 base, leaving 9 bases not matched to a gene. The CDR3 length is 18 residues. This chain's CDR3 is CAISPGTGGYGSYNEQFF. The DNA of the CDR3 is TGTGCCATCAGTCCCGGGACAGGGGGCTATGGTTCCTACAATGAGCAGTTCTTC.